The 5 T cell receptor beta chains reported below all come from one sample, sequenced in a study of Tregs in tolerant kidney transplant recipients. Recipients received nonmyeloablative bone marrow transplants from related graft donors, with transient mixed chimerism. The method was immunoSEQ multiplex PCR; TCRdb's version includes in-frame clones alone and lacks a portion of them. The sample has 55,000 to 75,000 clones, around 87% seen once. The source was CD4+ T cells from blood (PBMCs), collected 6 months after the transplant. These receptors originate from a human patient who received a combined kidney and bone marrow transplant. Some of the T cells may derive from the graft donor.

V is TRBV19 and J is TRBJ2-3, with 11 bases matching TRBD2. V dropped 9 bases and J dropped 4; count of bases not matched to a gene: 9. This CDR3 contains 15 residues. Germline V CDR1 and CDR2: LNHDA, SQIVND (reference sequence). The CDR3 region has the DNA TGTGCCAGCTCACCCCCGGGACTAGCGGCAGATACGCAGTATTTT. Translated, it gives CASSPPGLAADTQYF.

CDR3 bases: TGTGCCAGCAGCGTATATCTAGCGGGAGTAGGAACAGATACGCAGTATTTT. Protein: CASSVYLAGVGTDTQYF. V is TRBV9 and J is TRBJ2-3, with TRBD2 matching 10 bases. The CDR3 is 17 amino acids. J gave up 3 bases and V 1 base, and 8 bases lay outside the gene matches. Germline CDR1 is SGDLS and CDR2 is YYNGEE.

This clone was found once. V gene TRBV4-2 combines with J gene TRBJ1-4; TRBD1 is a possible D gene (6 bases). CDR1 and CDR2 from the germline V gene are LGHNA and YNFKEQ. This CDR3 has 16 amino acids. The V end was cut by 0 bases, the J end by 4 bases, with 12 bases between. The CDR3 spells CASSQDSDRFNEKLFF. The CDR3 nucleotides are TGTGCCAGCAGCCAAGATTCGGACAGATTTAATGAAAAACTGTTTTTT.

The chain combines TRBV19 with TRBJ1-5; D gene unclear. Germline CDR1 and CDR2: LNHDA and SQIVND (reference sequence). V lost 6 bases to trimming and J lost 5 bases, with 11 bases between them. This CDR3 has 13 residues. The CDR3 bases are TGTGCCAGTAGCTCGAGTGTGGATCAGCCCCAGCATTTT. Protein product: CASSSSVDQPQHF.

The chain employs TRBV25-1 and TRBJ2-1, with 7 bases matching TRBD2. The length of the CDR3 is 12 residues. V lost 4 bases to trimming and J lost 8 bases; unmatched junction nucleotides: 2. Germline-derived CDR1 and CDR2 are MGHDK and SYGVNS. CDR3: CASSGGGDEQFF. DNA for the CDR3: TGTGCCAGCAGTGGGGGAGGGGATGAGCAGTTCTTC.